Below are 10 T cell receptor beta chains sequenced from a single sample in a study of T cell changes during pregnancy in multiple sclerosis. The method was immunoSEQ multiplex PCR; TCRdb's version includes in-frame clones alone and lacks a portion of them. The repertoire holds around 30,000 clones, with roughly nine tenths as singletons. The sequences come from CD8+ T cells from peripheral blood mononuclear cells, collected in the second trimester of pregnancy. Every receptor here comes from a female donor with multiple sclerosis, enrolled in a pregnancy study.

This chain joins TRBV27 and TRBJ1-4, with a tentative D call TRBD1 (5 bases). V lost 2 bases and J 0 bases, leaving 13 bases between the germline ends. The CDR3 has 17 amino acids. In germline, CDR1 is MNHEY, CDR2 SMNVEV (reference sequence). CDR3 protein: CASSLLWGVATNEKLFF. DNA for the CDR3: TGTGCCAGCAGTTTACTTTGGGGCGTTGCAACTAATGAAAAACTGTTTTTT.

V and J are TRBV27 and TRBJ2-7; no reliable D call. Trimming cost V 5 bases and J 1 base, with 12 bases left between them. Germline loops: CDR1 MNHEY, CDR2 SMNVEV (reference sequence). The CDR3 totals 14 residues. The CDR3 nucleotides read TGTGCCAGCAGTCCCCAACAGCTTTCCTACGAGCAGTACTTC. This gives the protein CASSPQQLSYEQYF.

J is TRBJ2-1 and V is TRBV19, with a possible D match to TRBD2 (5 bases). Trimming took 4 bases from V and 0 from J, leaving 13 bases between them. CDR1 is LNHDA, CDR2 SQIVND, per germline (reference sequence). The CDR3 loop spans 16 amino acids. CDR3 DNA sequence: TGTGCCAGTAGTAGAGTAGCGAGAAGCTCCTACAATGAGCAGTTCTTC. Its protein is CASSRVARSSYNEQFF.

The genes are TRBV6-1 and TRBJ2-3; TRBD1 aligns across 7 bases. The CDR3 sequence is 16 residues long. Germline-derived CDR1 and CDR2 are MNHNS and SASEGT. V trimming: 3 bases; J trimming: 4 bases; junction bases outside the gene matches: 10. CDR3 coding DNA: TGTGCCAGCAGTGATATCCGGGACAGCTCCCCAGATACGCAGTATTTT. Translation gives CASSDIRDSSPDTQYF.

The J gene is TRBJ2-2, the V gene TRBV29-1, with D possibly TRBD2 on 7 matching bases. Trimming cost V 4 bases and J 3 bases, with 9 bases left between them. From germline, CDR1 is SQVTM and CDR2 ANQGSEA. The CDR3 is 13 amino acids. The DNA for the CDR3 is TGCAGCGTTGTAGGGGGGGACACCGGGGAGCTGTTTTTT. Translating it yields CSVVGGDTGELFF.

The sample holds one count of this clone. The chain couples TRBV5-8 to TRBJ1-5, with 7 bases identical to TRBD1. Germline V gene sequence: CDR1 SGHTS, CDR2 YDEGEE. V gave up 4 bases and J gave up 6 bases; unmatched junction bases: 4. This CDR3 comprises 13 residues. The CDR3, as DNA: TGTGCCAGCAGCCCAACAGGGGTTCAGCCCCAGCATTTT. Protein sequence: CASSPTGVQPQHF.

This clone was observed a single time. J is TRBJ2-7 and V is TRBV29-1, with 7 nucleotides matching TRBD1. The CDR3 has 13 residues. CDR1 is SQVTM, CDR2 ANQGSEA, per germline. With 4 bases clipped from V and 4 bases from J, the junction kept 7 bases outside the gene matches. The CDR3 reads CSVATGQSYEQYF. CDR3 coding DNA: TGCAGCGTTGCTACGGGACAGAGTTACGAGCAGTACTTC.

The chain joins TRBV4-1 to TRBJ2-7; 15 nucleotides match TRBD2. Germline V gene data show CDR1 as MGHRA and CDR2 as YSYEKL. The CDR3 length is 20 residues. The trim removed 1 base at V and 0 bases at J, leaving 10 bases unmatched. The CDR3 sequence is CASSQVGGLAGGSSSYEQYF. CDR3 DNA: TGCGCCAGCAGCCAAGTAGGCGGACTAGCGGGAGGGTCGAGCTCCTACGAGCAGTACTTC.

V usage is TRBV27 and J usage is TRBJ1-2, with D tentatively TRBD1 (6 bases). The CDR3 is made up of 14 amino acids. Trimming removed 7 bases from V and 2 bases from J, with 14 bases in between. The germline V gene has CDR1 MNHEY and CDR2 SMNVEV (reference sequence). The CDR3 DNA follows: TGTGCCAGCACCGCAGGGGTAGGGAACTATGGCTACACCTTC. It yields the protein CASTAGVGNYGYTF.

In DNA, the CDR3 is TGCAGCGTTCAGGGGTACCAGGGGGTGAACACTGAAGCTTTCTTT. Translation: CSVQGYQGVNTEAFF. The V call is TRBV29-1, the J call TRBJ1-1, with 7 bases lining up with TRBD1. Unmatched junction bases numbered 9, after V lost 5 bases and J lost 0 bases. The CDR3 contains 15 residues. CDR1 and CDR2 from the germline V gene are SQVTM and ANQGSEA.